The sequence of this T cell receptor beta chain was determined in a study of cytomegalovirus exposure and HLA in healthy donors. Study-wide results and limits: Reports showed the classifier diagnosing cytomegalovirus status with high specificity and sensitivity. The majority of TCR sequences were rare, yet some public TCRs appeared in many donors.

The CDR3 sequence is 14 residues long. Deletions cut 0 bases from V and 4 bases from J, with 12 bases between. The germline gives CDR1 GTSNPN, CDR2 SVGIG (reference sequence). Note on this clone: The antigen is unknown.

The donors were part of the roughly 130-subject validation cohort, which stood apart from the roughly 680-subject first cohort. Generated by immunoSEQ multiplex PCR, the TCRdb table keeps only in-frame clones and is missing some. The sample lists under 250,000 clones, 90% to 95% occurring once. The material sequenced was PBMCs. The chain joins TRBV30 to TRBJ1-2, with D perhaps TRBD1 (5 bases). The sequence was obtained from a woman under 30 in good health and CMV-seronegative. The CDR3 loop is CAWSVGGFGYGYTF. The DNA for the CDR3 is TGTGCCTGGAGTGTGGGGGGGTTTGGCTATGGCTACACCTTC.